These 20 T cell receptor beta chains were sequenced from one sample in a study of cytotoxic CD8 clonotypes in ibrutinib-treated CLL. This table comes from immunoSEQ multiplex PCR, and its TCRdb copy is limited to in-frame clones, with some not included. The sample has 150,000 to 200,000 clones; 84% are singletons. Sequenced here: PBMCs, sampled after 24 months of ibrutinib treatment. These receptor sequences come from a human donor with chronic lymphocytic leukemia.

The chain combines TRBV6-4 with TRBJ1-2; D is undetermined. Between the trimmed V and J ends, which lost 6 bases and 0 bases, there was a span of 11 bases. Looked up from germline, CDR1 is MRHNA and CDR2 is SNTAGT. The CDR3 runs 14 residues. CDR3 protein: CASSHRAANYGYTF. The CDR3 DNA reads as TGTGCCAGCAGCCACCGCGCAGCTAACTATGGCTACACCTTC.

As regards this clone: The junction and the germline gene differ at one end; a read error may be behind it. The chain joins TRBV6-5 to TRBJ1-1; a weak D match, TRBD1 (6 bases). In germline, CDR1 is MNHEY, CDR2 SVGAGI. The CDR3 is 14 amino acids. The CDR3, as DNA: TGTGCCAGCATTTACCGGGGGGCTTACACTGAAGCTTTCTTT. It encodes CASIYRGAYTEAFF.

The chain carries TRBV7-8 and TRBJ2-3; possibly TRBD2 for D (5 bases). Germline lookup yields CDR1 SGHVS and CDR2 FQNEAQ. Trimming removed 2 bases from V and 1 base from J, with 10 bases in between. The CDR3 sequence is 15 residues long. CDR3 DNA: TGTGCCAGCAGCTTAAGCGAGCGGCGCACAGATACGCAGTATTTT. Amino acids: CASSLSERRTDTQYF.

The chain couples TRBV19 to TRBJ1-1, with 7 positions matching TRBD1. Germline V gene lookup returns CDR1 LNHDA and CDR2 SQIVND (reference sequence). The CDR3 consists of 15 residues. V lost 9 bases and J lost 1; bases outside the gene matches: 11. The DNA of the CDR3 is TGTGCCAGCATGGATAGGGACAGCGGGAACACTGAAGCTTTCTTT. This encodes CASMDRDSGNTEAFF.

A few counts support this clone. V is TRBV27 and J is TRBJ2-4; no reliable D call. Deletions cut 3 bases from V and 7 bases from J, with 10 bases between. In germline, CDR1 is MNHEY, CDR2 SMNVEV (reference sequence). The CDR3 spans 13 residues. CDR3 in amino acids: CASSFSLGNIQYF. The CDR3 DNA reads TGTGCCAGCAGTTTTTCCCTAGGGAACATTCAGTACTTC.

The V call is TRBV15, the J call TRBJ1-1; TRBD1 aligns across 7 bases. Trimming at V came to 1 base and at J to 4 bases, leaving 0 bases not matched to a gene. The CDR3 has 13 residues. Germline V gene data show CDR1 as LNHNV and CDR2 as YYDKDF (reference sequence). The CDR3 sequence: CATSRGDSTEAFF. In DNA form, the CDR3 reads TGTGCCACCAGCAGAGGGGACAGCACTGAAGCTTTCTTT.

The chain joins TRBV30 to TRBJ1-5; no reliable D call. This CDR3 contains 16 residues. In germline, CDR1 is GTSNPN, CDR2 SVGIG (reference sequence). V was cut by 3 bases and J by 6 bases, with 21 bases left in between. The CDR3 spells CAWSRGQPWLVQPQHF. The DNA for the CDR3 is TGTGCCTGGAGCCGAGGGCAGCCCTGGCTGGTTCAGCCCCAGCATTTT.

V usage is TRBV6-4 and J usage is TRBJ1-2, with 7 nucleotides matching TRBD1. Per the germline V gene, CDR1 is MRHNA and CDR2 is SNTAGT. This CDR3 has 14 amino acids. J lost 8 bases, V lost 2 bases, and 8 bases had no gene match. The CDR3, as DNA: TGTGCCAGCAGTGACATAGGGGGCCTAGGCGGCTACACCTTC. Translating it yields CASSDIGGLGGYTF.

This rearrangement joins TRBV28 to TRBJ1-6; D perhaps matches TRBD1 (5 bases). Germline assignment: CDR1 MDHEN and CDR2 SYDVKM. The CDR3 is made up of 15 amino acids. The V and J ends lost 7 bases and 6 bases respectively, with 16 bases between them. CDR3 loop: CASTPGQGSNSPLHF. The CDR3 DNA reads TGTGCCAGCACTCCAGGGCAGGGAAGTAATTCACCCCTCCACTTT.

V is TRBV6-4 and J is TRBJ2-2, with 10 bases fitting TRBD1. V dropped 0 bases and J dropped 5; count of bases not matched to a gene: 3. The CDR3 runs 16 residues. Germline V gene sequence: CDR1 MRHNA, CDR2 SNTAGT. CDR3 sequence reads: CASSDSGQGRTGELFF. The DNA of the CDR3 is TGTGCCAGCAGTGACTCGGGACAGGGGAGAACCGGGGAGCTGTTTTTT.

The chain recombines TRBV2 with TRBJ1-6; unclear D gene. Germline V gene lookup returns CDR1 SNHLY and CDR2 FYNNEI. Trimming shortened V by 7 bases and J by 7 bases, and 14 bases separated the two germline ends. This CDR3 is 14 amino acids long. The CDR3 protein is CASTLVVVNSPLHF. The CDR3 region has the DNA TGTGCCAGCACCCTGGTGGTGGTGAATTCACCCCTCCACTTT.

The V and J genes are TRBV5-1 and TRBJ1-2; possible D gene TRBD1, 6 bases. V dropped 4 bases and J dropped 7 bases, with 26 bases sitting between them. CDR3 length equals 17 residues. Germline-derived CDR1 and CDR2 are SGHRS and YFSETQ. The chain's CDR3 is CASSAPVTGIMTGGYTF. CDR3 bases: TGCGCCAGCAGCGCCCCGGTAACAGGGATCATGACCGGTGGCTACACCTTC. Full variable domain (outside the CDR3, taken from reference TRBV5-1 and TRBJ1-2): KAGVTQTPRYLIKTRGQQVTLSCSPISGHRSVSWYQQTPGQGLQFLFEYFSETQRNKGNFPGRFSGRQFSNSRSEMNVSTLELGDSALYLCASSAPVTGIMTGGYTFGSGTRLTVV.

The genes are TRBV9 and TRBJ1-1; D perhaps matches TRBD1 (5 bases). CDR3 length equals 14 residues. Germline V gene data show CDR1 as SGDLS and CDR2 as YYNGEE. The V and J ends lost 4 bases and 4 bases respectively, with 14 bases between them. The chain's CDR3 is CASSIGRGVTEAFF. The CDR3, as DNA: TGTGCCAGCAGCATAGGGAGAGGGGTCACTGAAGCTTTCTTT.

The DNA for the CDR3 is TGTGCCAGCAGTGACCACAGCTACACTGAAGCTTTCTTT. Translating gives CASSDHSYTEAFF. The chain links TRBV6-4 to TRBJ1-1; no clear D gene. Trimming took off 2 bases at V and 3 bases at J, with 7 bases between the two ends. The CDR3 is 13 amino acids. Germline V lookup: CDR1 MRHNA, CDR2 SNTAGT.

The CDR3 region has the DNA TGCGCCAGCAGCAGGGAGGCGACGAACACTGAAGCTTTCTTT. Its protein is CASSREATNTEAFF. The gene calls are TRBV5-1 and TRBJ1-1; D not certain. This CDR3 contains 14 residues. The V and J ends lost 4 bases and 1 base respectively, with 11 bases between them. Germline loops: CDR1 SGHRS, CDR2 YFSETQ.

This chain connects TRBV7-9 to TRBJ1-4; D ambiguous. Germline assignment: CDR1 SEHNR and CDR2 FQNEAQ (reference sequence). The CDR3 extends over 13 amino acids. The V end was cut by 5 bases, the J end by 8 bases, with 12 bases between. In DNA form, the CDR3 reads TGTGCCAGCAGCCTAGGCCTGGGAGAAAAACTGTTTTTT. Encoded protein: CASSLGLGEKLFF.

The V gene is TRBV5-5, the J gene TRBJ2-2; the D is unclear. The CDR3 consists of 13 residues. The V gene's germline CDR1 is SGHKS and CDR2 YYEKEE (reference sequence). Between the trimmed V and J ends, which lost 0 bases and 6 bases, there was a span of 6 bases. The CDR3 reads CASSLVLAGELFF. CDR3 nucleotide sequence: TGTGCCAGCAGCTTGGTTCTTGCCGGGGAGCTGTTTTTT.

The gene calls are TRBV2 and TRBJ2-7; D not certain. The CDR3 loop spans 11 amino acids. Deletions cut 6 bases from V and 6 bases from J, with 9 bases between. The germline V gene encodes CDR1 SNHLY and CDR2 FYNNEI. The CDR3 reads CASRGWSEQYF. CDR3 sequence (DNA): TGTGCCAGCAGGGGGTGGTCCGAGCAGTACTTC. The full variable domain, rest sourced from reference TRBV2 and TRBJ2-7, is EPEVTQTPSHQVTQMGQEVILRCVPISNHLYFYWYRQILGQKVEFLVSFYNNEISEKSEIFDDQFSVERPDGSNFTLKIRSTKLEDSAMYFCASRGWSEQYFGPGTRLTVT.

The V call is TRBV5-1, the J call TRBJ2-3; TRBD1 matches at 8 bases. The CDR3 runs to 16 residues. V was pared by 1 base and J by 6 bases, with 10 bases of the junction left unmatched. Per the germline V gene, CDR1 is SGHRS and CDR2 is YFSETQ. The DNA for the CDR3 is TGCGCCAGCAGCTTGTTACAGGGGGATGGCAAGGATACGCAGTATTTT. Translating gives CASSLLQGDGKDTQYF.

This clone is a singleton in its sample. The V and J genes are TRBV6-6 and TRBJ1-2; the D is unclear. The germline V gene has CDR1 MNHNY and CDR2 SVGAGI (reference sequence). Between the trimmed V and J ends, which lost 6 bases and 5 bases, there was a span of 10 bases. The CDR3 runs 12 residues. The CDR3 region is CASSRGGYGYTF. In DNA, the CDR3 is TGTGCCAGCAGCCGGGGTGGATATGGCTACACCTTC.